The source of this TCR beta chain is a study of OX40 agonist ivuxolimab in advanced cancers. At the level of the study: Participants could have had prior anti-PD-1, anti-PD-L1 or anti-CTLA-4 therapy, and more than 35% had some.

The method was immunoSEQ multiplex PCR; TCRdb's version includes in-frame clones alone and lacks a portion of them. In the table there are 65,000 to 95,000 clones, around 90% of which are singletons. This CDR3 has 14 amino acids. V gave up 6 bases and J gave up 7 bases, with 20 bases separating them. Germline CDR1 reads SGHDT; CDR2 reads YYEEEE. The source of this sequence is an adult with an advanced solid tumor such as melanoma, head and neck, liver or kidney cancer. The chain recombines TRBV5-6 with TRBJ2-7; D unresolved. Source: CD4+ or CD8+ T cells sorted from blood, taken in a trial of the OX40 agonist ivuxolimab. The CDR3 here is CASTLQTSSKEQYF. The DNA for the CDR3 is TGTGCCAGCACCTTACAAACATCCTCGAAAGAGCAGTACTTC.